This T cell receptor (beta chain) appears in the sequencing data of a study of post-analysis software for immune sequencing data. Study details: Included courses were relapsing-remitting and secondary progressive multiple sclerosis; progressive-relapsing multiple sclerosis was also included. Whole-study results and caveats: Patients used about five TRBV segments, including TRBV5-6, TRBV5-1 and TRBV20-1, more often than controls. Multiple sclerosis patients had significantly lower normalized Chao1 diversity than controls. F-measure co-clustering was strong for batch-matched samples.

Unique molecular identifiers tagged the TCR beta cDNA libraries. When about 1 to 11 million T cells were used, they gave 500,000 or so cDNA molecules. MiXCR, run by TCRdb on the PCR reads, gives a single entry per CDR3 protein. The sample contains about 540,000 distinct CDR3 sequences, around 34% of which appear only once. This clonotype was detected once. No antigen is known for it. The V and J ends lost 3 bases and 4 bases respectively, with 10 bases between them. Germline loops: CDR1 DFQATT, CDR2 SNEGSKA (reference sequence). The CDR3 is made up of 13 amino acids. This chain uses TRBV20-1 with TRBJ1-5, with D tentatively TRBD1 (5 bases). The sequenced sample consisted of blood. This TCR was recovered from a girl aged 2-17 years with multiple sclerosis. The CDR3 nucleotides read TGCAGTGCTAGGCGAGAGGGGAATCAGCCCCAGCATTTT. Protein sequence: CSARREGNQPQHF.